The clone carrying this TCR beta chain came up many times. Its specificity is not known. The sample belongs to a study of response to subunit inactivated influenza vaccine. Whole-study results and caveats: With each seasonal influenza vaccination, the authors suggested, few new T cells are recruited.

V lost 1 base and J lost 4; bases outside the gene matches: 7. From germline, CDR1 is SGHKS and CDR2 YYEKEE (reference sequence). The CDR3 length is 16 residues. TCRdb recomputed calls from the RT-PCR reads with MiXCR, one row per CDR3 protein. The sample consists of roughly 170,000 distinct CDR3 sequences, about 9% of them appearing once. The sequence derives from a man aged 45-60 years who received an inactivated influenza vaccine. This chain links TRBV5-5 with TRBJ2-3; 9 positions agree with TRBD1. This sample comprised non-naive T cells sorted from PBMCs, obtained on the day of vaccination. The CDR3 DNA follows: TGTGCCAGCAGCTTGCAGGACAGGGGAAACGCAGATACGCAGTATTTT. As protein: CASSLQDRGNADTQYF.